A selection of T cell receptor beta chains follows, all from one sample in a study of cytomegalovirus exposure and HLA in healthy donors. The data were produced by immunoSEQ multiplex PCR, yet TCRdb's version contains in-frame clones alone and is incomplete. The specimen's table records about 200,000 clones. Sequences were obtained from PBMCs. Every receptor here comes from a girl aged 2 to 9 in good health and CMV-seropositive. Both conserved end residues are trimmed from each CDR3. A D gene is named only where the DNA matches it firmly.

TRBJ2-1	TRBD2	TRBV4-2	14	ASSQAGTRTYNEQF
TRBJ2-7	-	TRBV19	12	ASSMQVMSYEQY
TRBJ2-1	-	TRBV27	14	ASRLHREGRKGEQF
TRBJ2-1	TRBD2	TRBV10-2	13	ASSDPSGSHYEQF
TRBJ1-2	TRBD1	TRBV10-3	13	AIKTLGQGWYGYT
TRBJ1-1	-	TRBV9	12	ASSVAGSNTEAF
TRBJ2-7	TRBD2	TRBV27	11	ASRTSGRDEQY
TRBJ2-1	TRBD1	TRBV29-1	11	SGRDRAYNEQF
TRBJ2-5	-	TRBV9	13	ASTSGGNLLETQY
TRBJ2-7	-	TRBV28	15	ASSRGEVGLLSYEQY
TRBJ2-1	TRBD1	TRBV29-1	13	SVGRTGDASNEQF
TRBJ1-2	TRBD1	TRBV27	11	ASSLSAGGGYT
TRBJ2-7	TRBD1	TRBV5-1	14	ASSIAAGTVFYEQY
TRBJ2-2	-	TRBV25-1	11	ASTTAPVGELF
TRBJ2-7	TRBD1	TRBV27	13	ASSSRQGKSYEQY
TRBJ2-7	TRBD1	TRBV5-1	16	ASSSGTGAGLASYEQY
TRBJ2-1	TRBD2	TRBV19	13	ASKSGASGRGEQF
TRBJ1-1	TRBD1	TRBV4-2	13	ASSDLQDRAGAAF
TRBJ2-7	TRBD1	TRBV5-6	13	ASSLQGARTYEQY
TRBJ2-5	TRBD2	TRBV5-1	12	ASSDTSGSETQY
TRBJ1-2	TRBD1	TRBV28	11	ASGDRTNYGYT
TRBJ2-1	-	TRBV29-1	10	SVVIVYNEQF
TRBJ1-5	-	TRBV21-1	13	ASSKLGGSVQPQH
TRBJ1-3	-	TRBV9	12	ASRGRESGNTIY
TRBJ2-3	-	TRBV27	9	ASSSTDTQY
TRBJ2-7	-	TRBV7-9	10	ASSSISGEQY
TRBJ2-2	-	TRBV10-1	11	ATRKTATGELF
TRBJ1-3	-	TRBV27	14	ASSFIGGLSGNTIY
TRBJ1-6	-	TRBV30	12	AWSVGQGYSPLH
TRBJ2-1	TRBD2	TRBV28	13	ASRQLAGGYNEQF
TRBJ2-7	TRBD2	TRBV13	13	ASSASQRGGYEQY
TRBJ2-7	TRBD1	TRBV19	13	ASSVSHGTVYEQY
TRBJ2-3	-	TRBV5-1	14	ASSPAPVLSTDTQY
TRBJ1-3	-	TRBV18	12	ASSPDSSGNTIY
TRBJ1-5	TRBD1	TRBV30	12	AWSGQGSGQPQH
TRBJ2-5	-	TRBV27	13	ASSLRGSVIETQY
TRBJ1-1	-	TRBV11-3	12	ASSRNSLNTEAF
TRBJ2-1	TRBD2	TRBV9	16	ASSVAPGSGLGGSEQF
TRBJ2-3	TRBD2	TRBV9	12	ASTPQAGVDTQY
TRBJ1-1	-	TRBV7-9	13	ANSTEPGRITEAF
TRBJ2-5	-	TRBV6-1	14	ASSEPRGQRTETQY
TRBJ2-7	TRBD2	TRBV5-1	15	ASSLVGTSGSLGEQY
TRBJ2-7	-	TRBV27	15	ASSSTPRQVKGDEQY
TRBJ2-1	TRBD1	TRBV6-1	12	ASRPDRGRNEQF
TRBJ2-7	-	TRBV4-2	14	ASSQETGQSPYEQY
TRBJ1-1	-	TRBV11-3	11	ASSSRENTEAF